The following is a T cell receptor (beta chain) sequence with its context. The antigen is not known. Assay: immunoSEQ multiplex PCR; the TCRdb copy retains only in-frame clones and omits some. The repertoire holds about 24,000 clones, roughly 70% seen once, with 10% in the top ten. The entry originates in a study of vaccination effects on CD4 cells after COVID-19. CDR3 length: 13 amino acids. Trimming cost V 3 bases and J 5 bases, with 11 bases left between them. CDR1 is WNHNN and CDR2 is SYGVQD in the germline V gene (reference sequence). Viral peptide pools were used in the ViraFEST assay to expand antigen-specific CD4+ T cells, and sequencing came afterward. At the end of 9 to 11 days of culture, CD4+ T cells were isolated. The study found no prior SARS-CoV-2 infection in the vaccine recipients, who tested negative for nucleocapsid antibodies.

The chain links TRBV10-1 to TRBJ2-7; D is perhaps TRBD1 (5 bases). The starting material was CD4+ T cells from PBMCs cultured with HCoV-NL63 spike peptides, obtained before COVID-19 vaccination. This TCR came from a human donor who received a COVID-19 vaccine. CDR3 in amino acids: CASSDPGINEQYF. Here the CDR3 DNA reads TGCGCCAGCAGTGACCCAGGGATCAACGAGCAGTACTTC.